This T cell receptor beta chain stems from a study of T cells in Graves' hyperthyroidism and ophthalmopathy. Amplification of TCR beta CDR3 regions was performed using RNA transcripts as template. When the TCR CDR3 underwent first-round RT-PCR, the HTBI primer set was used. From the multiplex PCR reads, TCRdb called clonotypes with MiXCR, one entry per CDR3 protein. The sample includes some 720,000 distinct CDR3 sequences, 16% of them seen just once. This clonotype was counted at least ten times. V dropped 5 bases and J dropped 0; count of bases not matched to a gene: 16. The CDR3 is made up of 19 amino acids. Germline values: CDR1 MDHEN, CDR2 SYDVKM.

The rearrangement links TRBV28 to TRBJ2-3; TRBD2 aligns across 8 bases. The receptor was isolated from a man aged 18 to 35 with Graves' hyperthyroidism. Sequencing input: blood. In DNA, the CDR3 is TGTGCCAGCAGTCCCCCTTCTAGCGGGTACACACCCAGCACAGATACGCAGTATTTT. This sequence encodes CASSPPSSGYTPSTDTQYF.